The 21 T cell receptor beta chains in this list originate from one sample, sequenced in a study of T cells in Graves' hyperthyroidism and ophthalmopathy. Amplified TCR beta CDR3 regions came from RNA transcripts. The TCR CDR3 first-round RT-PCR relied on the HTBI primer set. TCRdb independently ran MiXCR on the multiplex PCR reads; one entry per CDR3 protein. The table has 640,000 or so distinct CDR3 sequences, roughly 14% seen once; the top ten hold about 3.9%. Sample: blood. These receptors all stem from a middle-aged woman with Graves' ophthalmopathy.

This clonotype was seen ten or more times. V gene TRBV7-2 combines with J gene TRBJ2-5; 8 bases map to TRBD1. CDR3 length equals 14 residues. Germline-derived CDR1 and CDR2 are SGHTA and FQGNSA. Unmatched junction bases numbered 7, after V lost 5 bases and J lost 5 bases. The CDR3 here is CASSTDRGWETQYF. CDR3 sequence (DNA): TGTGCCAGCAGCACCGACAGGGGATGGGAGACCCAGTACTTC.

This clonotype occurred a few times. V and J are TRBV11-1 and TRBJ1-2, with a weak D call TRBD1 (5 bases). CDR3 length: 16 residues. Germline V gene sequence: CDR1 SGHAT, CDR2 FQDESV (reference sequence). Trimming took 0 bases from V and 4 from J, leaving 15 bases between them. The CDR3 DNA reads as TGTGCCAGCAGCTTAGCAGGTGCAGGGTTTGTCTATGGCTACACCTTC. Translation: CASSLAGAGFVYGYTF.

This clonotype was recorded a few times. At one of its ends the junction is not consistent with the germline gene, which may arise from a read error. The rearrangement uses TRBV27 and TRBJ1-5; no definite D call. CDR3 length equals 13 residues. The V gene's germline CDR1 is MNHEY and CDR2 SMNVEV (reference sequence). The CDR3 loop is CAGSLDSNQPQHF. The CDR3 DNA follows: TGTGCCGGCAGTTTAGACAGCAATCAGCCCCAGCATTTT.

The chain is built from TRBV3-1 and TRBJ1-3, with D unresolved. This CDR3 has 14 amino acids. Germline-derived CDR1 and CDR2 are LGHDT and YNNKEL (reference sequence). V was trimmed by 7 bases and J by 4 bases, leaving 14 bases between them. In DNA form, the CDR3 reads TGTGCCAGCACGCCAAGTAGAGAGGGAAACACCATATATTTT. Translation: CASTPSREGNTIYF.

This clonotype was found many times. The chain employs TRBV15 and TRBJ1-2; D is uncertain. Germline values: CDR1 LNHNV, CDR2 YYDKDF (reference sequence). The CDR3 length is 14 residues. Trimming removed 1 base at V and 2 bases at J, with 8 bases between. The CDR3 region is CATSRATANYGYTF. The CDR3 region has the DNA TGTGCCACCAGCAGAGCCACAGCAAACTATGGCTACACCTTC.

The CDR3 DNA sequence: TGTGCCAGCAGCTCCTGGACCGGGGCGCTGTACGAGCAGTACTTC. Its protein product is CASSSWTGALYEQYF. The chain joins TRBV7-8 to TRBJ2-7; perhaps D is TRBD1 or TRBD2 (5 bases each). There are 15 residues in the CDR3. The germline gives CDR1 SGHVS, CDR2 FQNEAQ. The germline V and J ends were trimmed by 4 bases and 4 bases, with 17 bases remaining between them.

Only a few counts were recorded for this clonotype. CDR3 loop: CASSLLTVQETQYF. The CDR3 bases are TGCGCCAGCAGCTTGTTGACGGTCCAAGAGACCCAGTACTTC. The chain carries TRBV5-1 and TRBJ2-5; D gene ambiguous. CDR3 length: 14 amino acids. The germline V and J ends were trimmed by 1 base and 1 base, with 8 bases remaining between them. Germline CDR1 and CDR2: SGHRS and YFSETQ.

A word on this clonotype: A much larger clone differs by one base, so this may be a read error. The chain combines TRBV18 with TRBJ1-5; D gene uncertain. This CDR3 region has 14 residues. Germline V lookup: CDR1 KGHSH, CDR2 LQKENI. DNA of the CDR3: TGTGTCAGCTCACCAAGTGGGGTCAATCAGCCCCAGCATTTT. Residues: CVSSPSGVNQPQHF.

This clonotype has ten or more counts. This CDR3 reads CASSSLADWGEAQYF. CDR3 nucleotide sequence: TGTGCCAGCAGCTCACTAGCGGATTGGGGGGAGGCCCAGTACTTC. This sequence joins TRBV13 and TRBJ2-5; TRBD2 agrees at 8 bases. The V gene's germline CDR1 is PRHDT and CDR2 FYEKMQ (reference sequence). The CDR3 contains 15 residues. The V gene end was trimmed by 4 bases and the J gene end by 9 bases; junction bases not matched to a gene: 13.

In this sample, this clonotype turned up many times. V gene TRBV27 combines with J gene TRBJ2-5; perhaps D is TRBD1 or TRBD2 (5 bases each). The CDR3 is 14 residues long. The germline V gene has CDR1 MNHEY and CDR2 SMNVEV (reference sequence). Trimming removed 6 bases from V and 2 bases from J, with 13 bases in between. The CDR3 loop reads CASRSTWGQETQYF. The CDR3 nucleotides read TGTGCCAGCAGGTCAACGTGGGGGCAAGAGACCCAGTACTTC.

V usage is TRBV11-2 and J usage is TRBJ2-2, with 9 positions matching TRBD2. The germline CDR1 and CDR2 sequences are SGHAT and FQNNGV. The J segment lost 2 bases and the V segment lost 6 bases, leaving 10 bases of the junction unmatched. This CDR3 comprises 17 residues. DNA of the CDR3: TGTGCCAGCAGTTCCACGTATAGCGGGGGAAACACCGGGGAGCTGTTTTTT. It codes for CASSSTYSGGNTGELFF.

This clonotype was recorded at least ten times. CDR3: CASSPGLWTSPSSYNEQFF. CDR3 in DNA: TGTGCCAGCAGCCCGGGGTTATGGACTAGCCCTAGCTCCTACAATGAGCAGTTCTTC. This chain connects TRBV28 to TRBJ2-1, with 8 bases matching TRBD2. Germline lookup yields CDR1 MDHEN and CDR2 SYDVKM. The CDR3 extends over 19 amino acids. The J segment lost 0 bases and the V segment lost 6 bases, leaving 16 bases of the junction unmatched.

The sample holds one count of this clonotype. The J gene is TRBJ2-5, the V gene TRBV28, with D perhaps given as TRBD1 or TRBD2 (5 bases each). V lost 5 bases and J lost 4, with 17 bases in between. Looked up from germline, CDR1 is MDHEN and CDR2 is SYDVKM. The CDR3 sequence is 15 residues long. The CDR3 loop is CASSPSGVGGETQYF. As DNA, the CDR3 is TGTGCCAGCAGTCCAAGCGGAGTTGGGGGAGAGACCCAGTACTTC.

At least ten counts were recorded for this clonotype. The CDR3 bases are TGTGCCAGCAGTTTTTTGTCCGGGGAGCTGTTTTTT. Translating gives CASSFLSGELFF. V and J are TRBV27 and TRBJ2-2; D is unresolved. Germline V gene lookup returns CDR1 MNHEY and CDR2 SMNVEV (reference sequence). Trimming cost V 3 bases and J 6 bases, with 5 bases left between them. The CDR3 has 12 amino acids.

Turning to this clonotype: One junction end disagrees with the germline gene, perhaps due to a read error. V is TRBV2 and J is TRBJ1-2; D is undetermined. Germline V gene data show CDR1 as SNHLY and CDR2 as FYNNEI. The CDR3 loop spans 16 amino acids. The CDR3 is CASREDTGIADYGYTF. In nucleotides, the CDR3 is TGTGCCAGCAGAGAAGACACCGGGATAGCCGACTATGGCTACACCTTC.

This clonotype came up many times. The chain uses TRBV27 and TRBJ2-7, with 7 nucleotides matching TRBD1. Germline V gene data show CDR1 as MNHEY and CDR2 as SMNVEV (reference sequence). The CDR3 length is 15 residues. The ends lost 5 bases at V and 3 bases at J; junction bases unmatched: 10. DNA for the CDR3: TGTGCCAGCAGTCTCACCGGGACAGCCTACTACGAGCAGTACTTC. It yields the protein CASSLTGTAYYEQYF.

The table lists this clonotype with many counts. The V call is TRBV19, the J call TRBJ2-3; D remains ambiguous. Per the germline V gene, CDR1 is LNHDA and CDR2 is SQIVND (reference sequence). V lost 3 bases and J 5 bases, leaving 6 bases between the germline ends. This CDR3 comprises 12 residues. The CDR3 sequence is CASSIMGDTQYF. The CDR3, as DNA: TGTGCCAGTAGTATTATGGGAGATACGCAGTATTTT. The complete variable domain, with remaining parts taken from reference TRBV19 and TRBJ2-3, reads DGGITQSPKYLFRKEGQNVTLSCEQNLNHDAMYWYRQDPGQGLRLIYYSQIVNDFQKGDIAEGYSVSREKKESFPLTVTSAQKNPTAFYLCASSIMGDTQYFGPGTRLTVL.

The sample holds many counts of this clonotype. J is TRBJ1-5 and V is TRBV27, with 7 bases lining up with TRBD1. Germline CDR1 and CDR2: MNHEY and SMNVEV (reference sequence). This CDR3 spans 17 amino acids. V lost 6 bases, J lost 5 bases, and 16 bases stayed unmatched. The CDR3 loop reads CASRRLTSGQVYQPQHF. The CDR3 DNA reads TGTGCCAGCAGGCGCCTCACATCCGGACAGGTATATCAGCCCCAGCATTTT.

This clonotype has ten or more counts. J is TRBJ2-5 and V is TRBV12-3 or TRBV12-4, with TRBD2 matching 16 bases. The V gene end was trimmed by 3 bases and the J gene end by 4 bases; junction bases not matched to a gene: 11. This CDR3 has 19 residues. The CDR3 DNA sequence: TGTGCCAGCAGTTTTGCCGGGACTAGCGGGAGGGCCTTGGGAGAGACCCAGTACTTC. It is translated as CASSFAGTSGRALGETQYF.

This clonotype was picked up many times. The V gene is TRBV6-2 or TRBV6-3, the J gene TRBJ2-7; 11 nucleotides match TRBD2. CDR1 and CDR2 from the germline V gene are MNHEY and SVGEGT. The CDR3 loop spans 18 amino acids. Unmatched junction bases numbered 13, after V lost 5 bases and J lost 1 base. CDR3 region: CASSNGPRLAGTSYEQYF. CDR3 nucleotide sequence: TGTGCCAGCAGTAATGGACCCCGACTAGCGGGGACGTCCTACGAGCAGTACTTC.

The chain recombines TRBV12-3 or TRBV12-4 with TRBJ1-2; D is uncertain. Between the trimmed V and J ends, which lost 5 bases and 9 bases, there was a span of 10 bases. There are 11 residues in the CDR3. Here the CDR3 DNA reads TGTGCCAGCAGTACCGGGCCTCGCTACACCTTC. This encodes CASSTGPRYTF.